This is a list of T cell receptor beta chains from one sample in a study of blood T cell repertoires in COVID-19. Clones were sequenced by immunoSEQ multiplex PCR, and TCRdb holds only the in-frame ones, with some missing. The top ten hold 31% of the sample, which has about 100,000 clones, 80% seen once. Source material: peripheral blood. Receptor source: a man between 65 and 85 years old with active or convalescent COVID-19. Both conserved end residues are part of each CDR3. A D gene is named only where the DNA matches it firmly. Where a row states a size, it is once, few, many or the class of an expanded clone; other rows omit it.

v_gene: TRBV3-1/TRBV3-2
len: 15
abundance: NA
d_gene: NA
j_gene: TRBJ2-1
CDR3nt: TGTGCCAGCAGCTTGAGGAGAAGCTCCTACAATGAGCAGTTCTTC
CDR3aa: CASSLRRSSYNEQFF

v_gene: TRBV4-3
len: 15
abundance: NA
d_gene: TRBD2
j_gene: TRBJ2-3
CDR3nt: TGCGCCAGCAGCCAAGGGACTAGCGCCTCAGATACGCAGTATTTT
CDR3aa: CASSQGTSASDTQYF

v_gene: TRBV5-1
len: 14
abundance: NA
d_gene: NA
j_gene: TRBJ1-4
CDR3nt: TGCGCCAGCAGCTTCGACAGTGTTAATGAAAAACTGTTTTTT
CDR3aa: CASSFDSVNEKLFF

v_gene: TRBV6-5
len: 12
abundance: NA
d_gene: NA
j_gene: TRBJ2-5
CDR3nt: TGTGCCAGCAGTCGGACGGGGGAGACCCAGTACTTC
CDR3aa: CASSRTGETQYF

v_gene: TRBV11-2
len: 15
abundance: NA
d_gene: TRBD1
j_gene: TRBJ2-2
CDR3nt: TGTGCCAGCAGCAAGGGACAGACGAACACCGGGGAGCTGTTTTTT
CDR3aa: CASSKGQTNTGELFF

v_gene: TRBV7-2
len: 15
abundance: once
d_gene: NA
j_gene: TRBJ2-7
CDR3nt: TGTGCCAGCAGCTTTTCGGGACTTGGTACGTACGAGCAGTACTTC
CDR3aa: CASSFSGLGTYEQYF

v_gene: TRBV10-3
len: 15
abundance: NA
d_gene: NA
j_gene: TRBJ1-1
CDR3nt: TGTGCCATTAGGACGGACAGCCACATGAACACTGAAGCTTTCTTT
CDR3aa: CAIRTDSHMNTEAFF

v_gene: TRBV13
len: 14
abundance: few
d_gene: TRBD1
j_gene: TRBJ2-7
CDR3nt: TGTGCCAGCAGCTATGGACAGGGGGGCAACGAGCAGTACTTC
CDR3aa: CASSYGQGGNEQYF

v_gene: TRBV12-3/TRBV12-4
len: 11
abundance: NA
d_gene: NA
j_gene: TRBJ1-2
CDR3nt: TGTGCCACTAGAGACGGAGTTAGCTACACCTTC
CDR3aa: CATRDGVSYTF

v_gene: TRBV29-1
len: 16
abundance: NA
d_gene: NA
j_gene: TRBJ1-1
CDR3nt: TGCAGCGTTGATCAGCACCCATTAACTAAGGACACTGAAGCTTTCTTT
CDR3aa: CSVDQHPLTKDTEAFF

v_gene: TRBV27
len: 16
abundance: once
d_gene: NA
j_gene: TRBJ2-6
CDR3nt: TGTGCCAGCAGTTTATTTCTAGGGGCCGGGGCCAACGTCCTGACTTTC
CDR3aa: CASSLFLGAGANVLTF

v_gene: TRBV24-1
len: 17
abundance: NA
d_gene: TRBD2
j_gene: TRBJ2-5
CDR3nt: TGTGCCACCAGTGATTCGCCGGGACTAGCGTCGGCAGAGACCCAGTACTTC
CDR3aa: CATSDSPGLASAETQYF

v_gene: TRBV7-8
len: 15
abundance: NA
d_gene: NA
j_gene: TRBJ2-2
CDR3nt: TGTGCCAGCAGCTTAGCGCTACAGGGCCGCGGGGAGCTGTTTTTT
CDR3aa: CASSLALQGRGELFF

v_gene: TRBV6-6
len: 13
abundance: NA
d_gene: TRBD1
j_gene: TRBJ2-1
CDR3nt: TGTGCCAGCAGCCCTGGACAGGGGGCAAAGCAGTTCTTC
CDR3aa: CASSPGQGAKQFF

v_gene: TRBV24-1
len: 13
abundance: NA
d_gene: NA
j_gene: TRBJ2-7
CDR3nt: TGTGCCACCAGTGATTCCGGGCGGGACGAGCAGTACTTC
CDR3aa: CATSDSGRDEQYF

v_gene: TRBV19
len: 14
abundance: NA
d_gene: TRBD1
j_gene: TRBJ2-5
CDR3nt: TGTGCCAGTAGTATAGTCAACAGGGGGCATCCCCAGTACTTC
CDR3aa: CASSIVNRGHPQYF

v_gene: TRBV15
len: 15
abundance: NA
d_gene: NA
j_gene: TRBJ2-7
CDR3nt: TGTGCCACCAGCGGAGGCAAGACAAAGACCTACGAGCAGTACTTC
CDR3aa: CATSGGKTKTYEQYF

v_gene: TRBV6-1
len: 15
abundance: NA
d_gene: NA
j_gene: TRBJ2-7
CDR3nt: TGTGCCAGCAGTGAAGGGAGCGGAAGTCCTTACGAGCAGTACTTC
CDR3aa: CASSEGSGSPYEQYF

v_gene: TRBV4-2
len: 15
abundance: NA
d_gene: NA
j_gene: TRBJ1-2
CDR3nt: TGTGCCAGCAGCCAAGCGGCCCCCTCGGGCTATGGCTACACCTTC
CDR3aa: CASSQAAPSGYGYTF

v_gene: TRBV9
len: 15
abundance: once
d_gene: TRBD2
j_gene: TRBJ2-1
CDR3nt: TGTGCCAGCAGCGCCGCCGGGACTAGCGTGTATGAGCAGTTCTTC
CDR3aa: CASSAAGTSVYEQFF

v_gene: TRBV6-2/TRBV6-3
len: 15
abundance: NA
d_gene: TRBD2
j_gene: TRBJ2-1
CDR3nt: TGTGCCAGCAGTTTTAGCGGGGGGGCCTACAATGAGCAGTTCTTC
CDR3aa: CASSFSGGAYNEQFF

v_gene: TRBV4-1
len: 16
abundance: NA
d_gene: NA
j_gene: TRBJ2-2
CDR3nt: TGCGCCAGCAGCCACGGTAGGGGGTGGCCTTCCGGGGAGCTGTTTTTT
CDR3aa: CASSHGRGWPSGELFF

v_gene: TRBV5-8
len: 15
abundance: NA
d_gene: TRBD2
j_gene: TRBJ2-3
CDR3nt: TGTGCCAGCAGCCCACTAGCGGCTAGCACAGATACGCAGTATTTT
CDR3aa: CASSPLAASTDTQYF

v_gene: TRBV2
len: 15
abundance: NA
d_gene: NA
j_gene: TRBJ2-1
CDR3nt: TGTGCCAGCAGTGTGGGCAGGGTGGTTGGTAATGAGCAGTTCTTC
CDR3aa: CASSVGRVVGNEQFF

v_gene: TRBV7-2
len: 15
abundance: NA
d_gene: TRBD1
j_gene: TRBJ2-1
CDR3nt: TGTGCCAGCAGCTTAGAGGGACAGTCCCACAATGAGCAGTTCTTC
CDR3aa: CASSLEGQSHNEQFF

v_gene: TRBV5-6
len: 16
abundance: NA
d_gene: NA
j_gene: TRBJ2-5
CDR3nt: TGTGCCAGCAGCTACGTGGAGCCCGCGTCTCAAGAGACCCAGTACTTC
CDR3aa: CASSYVEPASQETQYF

v_gene: TRBV4-3
len: 15
abundance: many
d_gene: TRBD1
j_gene: TRBJ1-1
CDR3nt: TGCGCCAGCAGCCGAGGGGACAGGGGGAACGGTGAAGCTTTCTTT
CDR3aa: CASSRGDRGNGEAFF

v_gene: TRBV28
len: 13
abundance: NA
d_gene: NA
j_gene: TRBJ2-7
CDR3nt: TGTGCCAGCAGTTTGGTGCAGGGGGGAGAGCAGTACTTC
CDR3aa: CASSLVQGGEQYF

v_gene: TRBV3-1/TRBV3-2
len: 18
abundance: NA
d_gene: TRBD1
j_gene: TRBJ1-2
CDR3nt: TGTGCCAGCAGCCACCTTGGCGGAACACGACAGGGGGACTATGGCTACACCTTC
CDR3aa: CASSHLGGTRQGDYGYTF

v_gene: TRBV6-4
len: 15
abundance: NA
d_gene: NA
j_gene: TRBJ2-1
CDR3nt: TGTGCCAGCAGTTTGACCCAGGGATCCTACAATGAGCAGTTCTTC
CDR3aa: CASSLTQGSYNEQFF

v_gene: TRBV27
len: 14
abundance: NA
d_gene: NA
j_gene: TRBJ1-2
CDR3nt: TGTGCCAGCAGTTTTGCGGAGGGCCGTTTCGGCTACACCTTC
CDR3aa: CASSFAEGRFGYTF

v_gene: TRBV7-9
len: 16
abundance: NA
d_gene: TRBD1
j_gene: TRBJ2-2
CDR3nt: TGTGCCAGCAGCTTATCCTTGACAGGGGCGACCGGGGAGCTGTTTTTT
CDR3aa: CASSLSLTGATGELFF

v_gene: TRBV29-1
len: 14
abundance: NA
d_gene: TRBD1
j_gene: TRBJ1-1
CDR3nt: TGCAGCGCTTATTCCGGGACAGGGGGCACTGAAGCTTTCTTT
CDR3aa: CSAYSGTGGTEAFF